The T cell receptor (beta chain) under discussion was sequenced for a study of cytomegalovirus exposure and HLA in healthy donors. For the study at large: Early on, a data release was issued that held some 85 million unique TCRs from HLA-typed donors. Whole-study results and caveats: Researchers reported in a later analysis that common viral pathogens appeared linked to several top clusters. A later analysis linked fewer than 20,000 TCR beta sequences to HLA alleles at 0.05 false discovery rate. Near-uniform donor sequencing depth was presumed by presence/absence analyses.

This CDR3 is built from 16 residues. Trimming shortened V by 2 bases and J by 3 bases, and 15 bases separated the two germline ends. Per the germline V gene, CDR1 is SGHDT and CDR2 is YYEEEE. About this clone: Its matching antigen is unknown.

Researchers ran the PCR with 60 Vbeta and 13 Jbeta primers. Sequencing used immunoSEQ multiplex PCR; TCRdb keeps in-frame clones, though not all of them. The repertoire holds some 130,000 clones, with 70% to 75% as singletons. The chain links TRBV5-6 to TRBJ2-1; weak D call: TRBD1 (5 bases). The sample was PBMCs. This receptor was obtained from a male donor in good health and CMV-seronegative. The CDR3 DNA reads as TGTGCCAGCAGCTTCACTAAGGGGCTGAACTACAATGAGCAGTTCTTC. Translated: CASSFTKGLNYNEQFF.